The rows below give T cell receptor beta chains drawn from one sample of a study of blood T cells in healthy people across ages. In TCRdb, the 5' RACE reads were re-called with MiXCR into one record per CDR3 protein. The sample holds over 1,500,000 distinct CDR3 sequences, roughly 52% seen once. Sequencing was done on a sample of blood. These receptors all come from a woman in her 40s in good health. Each CDR3 is given with its conserved first and last residue. A D gene is named only where the DNA matches it firmly. Clone size is not always given. Where it is, it says once, few, many or a class for expanded clones.

TRBJ2-7,TRBD1,TRBV6-2/TRBV6-3,few,TGTGCCAGCAGTCCTAGGCTACCCACAGGGGCCTACGAGCAGTACTTC,CASSPRLPTGAYEQYF
TRBJ2-6,NA,TRBV23-1,once,TGCGCCAGCAGTCAAAACCCACAGGGAAATACTAGGGGGGCCAACGTCCTGACTTTC,CASSQNPQGNTRGANVLTF
TRBJ2-7,NA,TRBV19,NA,TGTGCCAGTAGTGTGCACAGGAAACGGTACGAGCAGTACTTC,CASSVHRKRYEQYF
TRBJ2-5,TRBD2,TRBV3-1,few,TGTGCCAGCAGCCCAAACTTCCGACTAGCGGGTTCGCAAGAGACCCAGTACTTC,CASSPNFRLAGSQETQYF
TRBJ2-1,NA,TRBV7-2,few,TGTGCCAGCAGCGCCGGCGTTGAGCAGTTCTTC,CASSAGVEQFF
TRBJ2-3,NA,TRBV6-2/TRBV6-3,NA,TGTGCCAGCAGTTCGCAGCATCCCCAGATGACAACAGATACGCAGTATTTT,CASSSQHPQMTTDTQYF
TRBJ2-7,TRBD2,TRBV5-6,NA,TGTGCCAGCAGCTTTCGTGGGGCAGGGACTACCTACGAGCAGTACTTC,CASSFRGAGTTYEQYF
TRBJ1-1,NA,TRBV25-1,NA,TGTGCCAGCACCCTAGGGTCCGTAGGGAACACTGAAGCTTTCTTT,CASTLGSVGNTEAFF
TRBJ2-5,NA,TRBV28,NA,TGTGCCAGCAGCCTCACCACCCAGGGAGAGACCCAGTACTTC,CASSLTTQGETQYF
TRBJ1-4,NA,TRBV7-9,NA,TGTGCCAGTCAGAGGGATAACAATGAAAAACTGTTTTTT,CASQRDNNEKLFF
TRBJ1-1,NA,TRBV4-1,NA,TGCGCCAGCGGAAGGGGGTACACTGAAGCTTTCTTT,CASGRGYTEAFF
TRBJ2-1,TRBD2,TRBV24-1,few,TGTGCCACCAGTGATCTAGCGGGGGGGCCGGACAACAATGAGCAGTTCTTC,CATSDLAGGPDNNEQFF
TRBJ2-7,TRBD2,TRBV7-9,NA,TGTGCCAGCAGCTTAGGGGGGGGACGCCCCTACGAGCAGTACTTC,CASSLGGGRPYEQYF
TRBJ2-7,NA,TRBV7-2,NA,TGTGCCAGCACCCTAAATTCCCCCTACGAGCAGTACTTC,CASTLNSPYEQYF
TRBJ2-3,TRBD2,TRBV2,few,TGTGCCACCCTGCGGGGGGCTCCCACCCCAGATACGCAGTATTTT,CATLRGAPTPDTQYF
TRBJ2-3,TRBD2,TRBV27,few,TGTGCCAGCTACGCGGGGGGCCGAGTCACAGATACGCAGTATTTT,CASYAGGRVTDTQYF
TRBJ2-5,NA,TRBV12-5,NA,TGTGCTAGTGGTTCAGGTGGGCAAGAGACCCAGTACTTC,CASGSGGQETQYF
TRBJ1-5,NA,TRBV20-1,NA,TGCAGTGCTAGTTTAGTCGGGGGTGAGGTGCGCAATCAGCCCCAGCATTTT,CSASLVGGEVRNQPQHF
TRBJ2-7,NA,TRBV9,NA,TGTGCCAGCAGCGGACGGGGGATTTACGAGCAGTACTTC,CASSGRGIYEQYF
TRBJ2-3,NA,TRBV3-1,NA,TGTGCCAGCAGCCAAGACGAGTCTCTCCTCACAGATACGCAGTATTTT,CASSQDESLLTDTQYF
TRBJ2-7,NA,TRBV7-6,few,TGTGCCAGCAGCTTAGCAATCGGGGGCTACGAGCAGTACTTC,CASSLAIGGYEQYF
TRBJ1-5,NA,TRBV20-1,NA,TGCAGTGCTCGACCCGGACGAAAGGTGGATCAGCCCCAGCATTTT,CSARPGRKVDQPQHF
TRBJ2-7,NA,TRBV20-1,once,TGCAGTGCTAGAGGAGTAGGCAGGGGCTACGAGCAGTACTTC,CSARGVGRGYEQYF
TRBJ2-1,TRBD1,TRBV5-6,NA,TGTGCCAGCAGGTCCCCGGGACAGGGGGCTCATGAGCAGTTCTTC,CASRSPGQGAHEQFF
TRBJ2-3,NA,TRBV29-1,NA,TGCAGCGTTGAATCGGCTCTCACAGATACGCAGTATTTT,CSVESALTDTQYF
TRBJ2-7,NA,TRBV4-3,few,TGCGCCAGCAGCCAACCAGGGAATGGGGACAAGGGTTCGTCCTACGAGCAGTACTTC,CASSQPGNGDKGSSYEQYF
TRBJ2-7,NA,TRBV6-5,NA,TGTGCCAGCAGTTACGCCTTAAATCCAAACTACGAGCAGTACTTC,CASSYALNPNYEQYF
TRBJ2-1,NA,TRBV27,NA,TGTGCCAGCAGTTCCCGGGACTCCGAGCAGTTCTTC,CASSSRDSEQFF
TRBJ2-5,NA,TRBV3-1,few,TGTGCCAGCAGCCAAGGACTAAATAAATTCCCAGAGACCCAGTACTTC,CASSQGLNKFPETQYF
TRBJ2-7,NA,TRBV5-4,few,TGTGCCAGCAACGCTCCAGCGCTGAACGAGCAGTACTTC,CASNAPALNEQYF
TRBJ2-6,NA,TRBV4-2,NA,TGTGCCAGCAGCCAAGATACGGGAGCGGGGGCCAACGTCCTGACTTTC,CASSQDTGAGANVLTF
TRBJ2-4,TRBD1,TRBV20-1,NA,TGCAGTGCTAAAAGACCGGGACAGGAAGAGCAGTACTTC,CSAKRPGQEEQYF
TRBJ2-1,TRBD1,TRBV3-1,NA,TGTGCCAGCAGCCACGGGACAGGGGGAAGTTCGCTCATCTACAATGAGCAGTTCTTC,CASSHGTGGSSLIYNEQFF
TRBJ2-3,NA,TRBV7-2,many,TGTGCCAGCAGCCCCCGGGGCCAAGGAGATACGCAGTATTTT,CASSPRGQGDTQYF
TRBJ2-5,TRBD2,TRBV29-1,NA,TGCAGCGTCCACCGACTAGCGGCACAAGAGACCCAGTACTTC,CSVHRLAAQETQYF
TRBJ2-7,NA,TRBV21-1,NA,TGTGCCAGCAGCTCTAGGGGGGGACAATCGATAGCGGGGGGCTTCTACGAGCAGTACTTC,CASSSRGGQSIAGGFYEQYF
TRBJ2-4,TRBD2,TRBV20-1,NA,TGCGGTGCTATGACTAGCGAAAACATTCAGTACTTC,CGAMTSENIQYF
TRBJ2-1,NA,TRBV6-2/TRBV6-3,NA,TGTGCCAGCACCTACGGGGCGGGGCCTACAATAGAGCAGTTCTTC,CASTYGAGPTIEQFF
TRBJ2-5,TRBD1,TRBV25-1,many,TGTGCCAGCAGGAGCAGGGGGTACCAAGAGACCCAGTACTTC,CASRSRGYQETQYF
TRBJ2-5,NA,TRBV5-1,NA,TGCGCCAGCAGCTGGGACCCTCGGGAGACCCAGTACTTC,CASSWDPRETQYF
TRBJ2-5,NA,TRBV7-2,NA,TGTGCCAGCAGCTTAATCCGGGCCGTACAAGAGACCCAGTACTTC,CASSLIRAVQETQYF
TRBJ2-5,TRBD1,TRBV12-5,NA,TGTGCTAGTGGGACAGGGGTTATGGGAGAGACCCAGTACTTC,CASGTGVMGETQYF
TRBJ1-2,NA,TRBV15,NA,TGTGCCGCCAGCAGAGATTGGTCGGCCCGAAGGGCAACCTATGGCTACACCTTC,CAASRDWSARRATYGYTF
TRBJ2-7,NA,TRBV4-1,NA,TGCGCCAGCAGCCAAGATGAGGGGCTCGCCTACGAGCAGTACTTC,CASSQDEGLAYEQYF
TRBJ2-3,TRBD1,TRBV6-1,NA,TGTGCCGGCCGGGACAGGGTTAGCACAGATACGCAGTATTTT,CAGRDRVSTDTQYF
TRBJ2-1,TRBD1,TRBV7-9,NA,TGTGCCAGCAGCTCGACAGGGAAACTCCACAATGAGCAGTTCTTC,CASSSTGKLHNEQFF
TRBJ2-5,TRBD1,TRBV11-1,NA,TGTGCCAGCAGCTTCTCGGACAGGGGGCCTGAGACCCAGTACTTC,CASSFSDRGPETQYF
TRBJ2-5,NA,TRBV7-9,few,TGTGCCAGCAGAGGCGGGGGCAAGCAAGAGACCCAGTACTTC,CASRGGGKQETQYF
TRBJ2-1,NA,TRBV27,NA,TGTGCCAGCAAGGTGGGGACGCACAATGAGCAGTTCTTC,CASKVGTHNEQFF
TRBJ2-7,NA,TRBV24-1,NA,TGTGCCGCGCACGACAGGAACTACGAGCAGTACTTC,CAAHDRNYEQYF
TRBJ1-2,NA,TRBV12-3/TRBV12-4,NA,TGTGCCAGCAGTTTACTAAACGGGCCCCGCGGCTACACCTTC,CASSLLNGPRGYTF
TRBJ2-1,TRBD2,TRBV4-2,NA,TGTGCCAGCAGCAATAGCGGGGGGGTCGTCTACAATGAGCAGTTCTTC,CASSNSGGVVYNEQFF
TRBJ2-7,TRBD1,TRBV6-2/TRBV6-3,NA,TGTGCCAGCAGTTATGGGACAGCCCGACTATCCTACGAGCAGTACTTC,CASSYGTARLSYEQYF